Included here is one TCR beta chain sequence, with context. Germline CDR1 and CDR2: SGHAT and FQNNGV. This CDR3 region has 14 residues. This entry belongs to a study of monozygotic twins with inflammatory bowel disease. Total RNA amounting to approximately 3,500 ng went into each TCR library. From the 5' RACE reads, TCRdb lists one entry per CDR3 protein and no DNA. The specimen's table records about 210,000 distinct CDR3 sequences. The chain combines TRBV11-2 with TRBJ1-1; there is no DNA to check the TCRdb D call of TRBD1. This TCR derives from a human donor with ulcerative colitis or Crohn's disease, or a healthy co-twin of an affected twin (not recorded which). Material for sequencing was blood. This CDR3 reads CASSEGVMNTEAFF.